These 24 T cell receptor beta chains originate from one sample sequenced in a study of shared clonotypes between healthy human individuals. Some clones are missing from TCRdb's copy, which holds only in-frame ones; the method was immunoSEQ multiplex PCR. Of 1,400,000 or so clones in the sample, approximately 98.5% are singletons; the top ten hold 0.3% to 0.45%. What was sequenced was naive CD4+ T cells sorted from blood. Described subset: CD45RA+ positively selected. These receptors were obtained from a man aged 30 to 45 in good health.

This chain connects TRBV7-6 to TRBJ2-2; possibly TRBD1 for D (6 bases). The CDR3 is 14 residues long. Germline CDR1 SGHVS, CDR2 FNYEAQ. Deletions cut 5 bases from V and 6 bases from J, with 13 bases between. The CDR3 region is CASSPDSPSGELFF. The DNA for the CDR3 is TGTGCCAGCAGCCCGGACAGTCCCTCCGGGGAGCTGTTTTTT.

The chain couples TRBV20-1 to TRBJ2-1; the match to TRBD2 covers 10 bases. With 2 bases clipped from V and 12 bases from J, the junction kept 1 base outside the gene matches. Germline V lookup: CDR1 DFQATT, CDR2 SNEGSKA (reference sequence). The CDR3 has 11 residues. The CDR3 region is CSARRTSGQFF. The CDR3 DNA reads TGCAGTGCTAGACGGACTAGCGGGCAGTTCTTC.

V usage is TRBV14 and J usage is TRBJ2-5; unclear D gene. Germline lookup yields CDR1 SGHDN and CDR2 FVKESK. The CDR3 runs to 13 residues. Deletions cut 0 bases from V and 7 bases from J, with 9 bases between. CDR3 DNA: TGTGCCAGCAGCCAAGATTCCCGCGTGACCCAGTACTTC. The encoded protein is CASSQDSRVTQYF.

This clone has only one observation. The genes are TRBV9 and TRBJ2-3; 8 nucleotides agree with TRBD2. Trimming at V came to 0 bases and at J to 3 bases, leaving 6 bases not matched to a gene. Looked up from germline, CDR1 is SGDLS and CDR2 is YYNGEE. The CDR3 spans 16 residues. The CDR3 loop is CASSVGSSGITDTQYF. The DNA of the CDR3 is TGTGCCAGCAGCGTAGGGAGTAGCGGGATTACAGATACGCAGTATTTT.

This sequence joins TRBV2 and TRBJ2-1; D possibly corresponds to TRBD2 (5 bases). V lost 4 bases and J lost 0, with 13 bases in between. Germline CDR1 and CDR2: SNHLY and FYNNEI. The CDR3 spans 16 residues. CDR3 in amino acids: CASSALREPSYNEQFF. CDR3 nucleotides: TGTGCCAGCAGTGCCTTAAGGGAGCCCTCCTACAATGAGCAGTTCTTC.

This chain joins TRBV25-1 and TRBJ1-2; D ambiguous. Trimming took off 6 bases at V and 0 bases at J, with 11 bases between the two ends. Germline CDR1 reads MGHDK; CDR2 reads SYGVNS. This CDR3 has 14 residues. The CDR3 DNA follows: TGTGCCAGCAGAGGTGCGGGGACTAACTATGGCTACACCTTC. It yields the protein CASRGAGTNYGYTF.

The chain has TRBV11-3 and TRBJ2-2; D unclear. The V and J ends lost 5 bases and 3 bases respectively, with 10 bases between them. The germline V gene encodes CDR1 SGHNT and CDR2 YENEEA. The CDR3 is 14 amino acids. The CDR3 protein is CASSPGLHTGELFF. The DNA for the CDR3 is TGTGCCAGCAGCCCCGGGCTACACACCGGGGAGCTGTTTTTT.

The V gene is TRBV29-1, the J gene TRBJ2-1; 11 bases are a match to TRBD2. This CDR3 region has 16 residues. Germline CDR1 is SQVTM and CDR2 is ANQGSEA. Losses at the gene ends were 1 base for V and 7 bases for J; bases not matched to a gene: 9. CDR3 DNA sequence: TGCAGCGTTGAAGGCCCGCAACTAGCGGGAGTGAATGAGCAGTTCTTC. Translated: CSVEGPQLAGVNEQFF.

The rearrangement joins TRBV21-1 to TRBJ1-2. TRBV21-1 is a pseudogene. The CDR3 is 14 amino acids. CDR3 amino acids: CASSKARTDYGYTF. In DNA, the CDR3 is TGTGCCAGCAGCAAAGCCAGGACGGACTATGGCTACACCTTC.

This clone was observed once. The chain combines TRBV28 with TRBJ1-5, with 9 bases matching TRBD1. Trimming at V came to 6 bases and at J to 7 bases, leaving 16 bases not matched to a gene. Germline CDR1 is MDHEN and CDR2 is SYDVKM. The CDR3 runs 17 residues. In DNA, the CDR3 is TGTGCCAGCAGCACTAACGCCGGGACAGGGTATGGGCAGCCCCAGCATTTT. It yields the protein CASSTNAGTGYGQPQHF.

The chain has TRBV27 and TRBJ2-7, with 9 bases that match TRBD1. The CDR3 length is 15 residues. Germline loops: CDR1 MNHEY, CDR2 SMNVEV (reference sequence). V dropped 3 bases and J dropped 3; count of bases not matched to a gene: 6. The CDR3 is CASSFLGQGFYEQYF. DNA for the CDR3: TGTGCCAGCAGTTTTCTGGGACAGGGCTTCTACGAGCAGTACTTC.

The gene calls are TRBV9 and TRBJ2-2; TRBD2 is a possible D gene (5 bases). This CDR3 has 16 residues. Germline CDR1 and CDR2: SGDLS and YYNGEE. V lost 1 base and J lost 0, with 10 bases in between. The CDR3 DNA sequence: TGTGCCAGCAGCGTACATACAGCGGCGAACACCGGGGAGCTGTTTTTT. Encoded protein: CASSVHTAANTGELFF.

This chain links TRBV10-3 with TRBJ2-7; D is undetermined. The CDR3 length is 11 residues. V lost 4 bases and J lost 5, with 6 bases in between. The germline CDR1 and CDR2 sequences are ENHRY and SYGVKD. In DNA form, the CDR3 reads TGTGCCATCAGTGGACTCGACGAGCAGTACTTC. Amino acid sequence: CAISGLDEQYF.

The chain recombines TRBV28 with TRBJ2-7; 9 positions match TRBD2. CDR1 and CDR2 (germline): MDHEN, SYDVKM. CDR3 length: 15 amino acids. With 6 bases clipped from V and 1 base from J, the junction kept 7 bases outside the gene matches. Here the CDR3 reads CASRLAGARSYEQYF. CDR3 DNA: TGTGCCAGCAGGTTAGCGGGAGCGCGATCCTACGAGCAGTACTTC.

The chain joins TRBV7-8 to TRBJ2-2, with D uncertain. The V gene's germline CDR1 is SGHVS and CDR2 FQNEAQ. The CDR3 consists of 14 residues. V was cut by 6 bases and J by 6 bases, with 14 bases left in between. The DNA for the CDR3 is TGTGCCAGCAGTCCCTTTTGGGTGTCCGGGGAGCTGTTTTTT. This encodes CASSPFWVSGELFF.

The genes are TRBV27 and TRBJ2-1, with 16 bases identical to TRBD2. Germline V gene sequence: CDR1 MNHEY, CDR2 SMNVEV (reference sequence). The CDR3 spans 19 residues. After removal of 3 bases from V and 7 bases from J, the junction contained 12 bases not matched to a gene. DNA for the CDR3: TGTGCCAGCAGTTTGCTGGGACTAGCGGGAGGGGCTTTCGGGAATGAGCAGTTCTTC. This sequence encodes CASSLLGLAGGAFGNEQFF.

The chain has TRBV9 and TRBJ2-3; weak D call: TRBD1 (5 bases). The CDR3 runs to 14 residues. V dropped 2 bases and J dropped 4 bases, with 11 bases sitting between them. Germline-derived CDR1 and CDR2 are SGDLS and YYNGEE. CDR3 sequence: CASSVSTVPDTQYF. The CDR3 bases are TGTGCCAGCAGCGTCTCGACAGTACCAGATACGCAGTATTTT.

This sequence joins TRBV5-1 and TRBJ2-3; no reliable D call. Deletions cut 6 bases from V and 4 bases from J, with 15 bases between. The CDR3 runs to 14 residues. Germline V gives CDR1 SGHRS, CDR2 YFSETQ. The CDR3 region has the DNA TGCGCCAGCATCCCGAACCCTCCCGCAGATACGCAGTATTTT. Translating it yields CASIPNPPADTQYF.

V gene TRBV5-1 combines with J gene TRBJ1-1; D may be TRBD1 (6 bases). The V end was cut by 4 bases, the J end by 0 bases, with 13 bases between. The CDR3 runs to 15 residues. Germline V gives CDR1 SGHRS, CDR2 YFSETQ. The DNA for the CDR3 is TGCGCCAGCAGCGACCTAGGACAGATGAACACTGAAGCTTTCTTT. Residues: CASSDLGQMNTEAFF.

In regard to this clone: Within the sample, other DNA sequences also encode this same CDR3. In DNA form, the CDR3 reads TGTGCCAGCAGTGGACTAGACAGGGGCTACGAGCAGTACTTC. It encodes CASSGLDRGYEQYF. J is TRBJ2-7 and V is TRBV2; 8 nucleotides match TRBD1. Germline loops: CDR1 SNHLY, CDR2 FYNNEI. CDR3 length: 14 amino acids. V trimming: 4 bases; J trimming: 3 bases; junction bases outside the gene matches: 5.

The rearrangement joins TRBV30 to TRBJ1-2, with unresolved D. V was trimmed by 0 bases and J by 5 bases, leaving 13 bases between them. Germline V gene lookup returns CDR1 GTSNPN and CDR2 SVGIG (reference sequence). This CDR3 contains 14 residues. DNA of the CDR3: TGTGCCTGGAGTGTACCGGGGTTTGATTATGGCTACACCTTC. Amino acids: CAWSVPGFDYGYTF.

Only one count was recorded for this clone. This chain connects TRBV6-5 to TRBJ1-1; D gene uncertain. V lost 6 bases and J 13 bases, leaving 21 bases between the germline ends. In germline, CDR1 is MNHEY, CDR2 SVGAGI. The CDR3 contains 13 residues. This CDR3 is CASSSGGVRDCFF. In nucleotides, the CDR3 is TGTGCCAGCAGCTCAGGTGGGGTCCGTGACTGTTTCTTT.

The V call is TRBV7-2, the J call TRBJ1-5; D is undetermined. The CDR3 is 12 amino acids. V dropped 1 base and J dropped 9 bases, with 7 bases sitting between them. Germline assignment: CDR1 SGHTA and CDR2 FQGNSA. This CDR3 is CASSLDSGPQHF. CDR3 nucleotides: TGTGCCAGCAGCTTAGATTCGGGGCCCCAGCATTTT.

V usage is TRBV25-1 and J usage is TRBJ2-3; D perhaps matches TRBD2 (5 bases). CDR1 is MGHDK, CDR2 SYGVNS, per germline. V dropped 3 bases and J dropped 6 bases, with 13 bases sitting between them. This CDR3 contains 14 residues. CDR3 loop: CASSDRSTGDTQYF. Written as DNA, the CDR3 is TGTGCCAGCAGTGATAGGTCTACGGGGGATACGCAGTATTTT.